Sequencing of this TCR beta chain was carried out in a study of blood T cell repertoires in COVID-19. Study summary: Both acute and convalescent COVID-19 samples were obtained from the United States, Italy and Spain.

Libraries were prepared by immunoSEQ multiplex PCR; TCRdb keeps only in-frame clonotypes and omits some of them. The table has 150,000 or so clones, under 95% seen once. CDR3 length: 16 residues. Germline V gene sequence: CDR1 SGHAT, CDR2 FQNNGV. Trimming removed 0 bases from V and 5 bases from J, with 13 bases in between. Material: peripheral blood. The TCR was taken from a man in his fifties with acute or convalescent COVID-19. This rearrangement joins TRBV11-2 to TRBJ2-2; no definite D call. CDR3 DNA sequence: TGTGCCAGCAGCTTAGAGACTCTCGCTCGTACCGGGGAGCTGTTTTTT. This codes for CASSLETLARTGELFF.